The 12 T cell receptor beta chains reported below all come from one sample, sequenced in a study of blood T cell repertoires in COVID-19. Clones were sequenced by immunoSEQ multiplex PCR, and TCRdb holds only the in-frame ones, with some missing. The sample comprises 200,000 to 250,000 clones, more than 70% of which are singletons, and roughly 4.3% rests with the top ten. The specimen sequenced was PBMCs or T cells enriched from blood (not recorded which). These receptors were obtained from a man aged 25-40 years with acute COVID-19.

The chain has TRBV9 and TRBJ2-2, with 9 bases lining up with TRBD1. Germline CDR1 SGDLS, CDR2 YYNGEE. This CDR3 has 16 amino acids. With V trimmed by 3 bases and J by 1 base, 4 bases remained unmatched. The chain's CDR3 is CASSDWTGENTGELFF. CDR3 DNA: TGTGCCAGCAGCGATTGGACAGGGGAGAACACCGGGGAGCTGTTTTTT.

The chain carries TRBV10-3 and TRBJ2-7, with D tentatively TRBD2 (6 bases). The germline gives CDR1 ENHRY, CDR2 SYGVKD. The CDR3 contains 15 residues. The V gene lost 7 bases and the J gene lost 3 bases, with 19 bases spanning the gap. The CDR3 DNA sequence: TGTGCCATCACTCCAGGGTTTGGCGGGATCTACGAGCAGTACTTC. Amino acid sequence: CAITPGFGGIYEQYF.

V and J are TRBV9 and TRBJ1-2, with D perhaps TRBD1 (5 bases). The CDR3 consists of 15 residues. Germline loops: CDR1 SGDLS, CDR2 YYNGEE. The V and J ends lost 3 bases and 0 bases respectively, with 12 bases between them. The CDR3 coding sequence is TGTGCCAGCAGCGCCGACAGCGCCCCTAACTATGGCTACACCTTC. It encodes CASSADSAPNYGYTF.

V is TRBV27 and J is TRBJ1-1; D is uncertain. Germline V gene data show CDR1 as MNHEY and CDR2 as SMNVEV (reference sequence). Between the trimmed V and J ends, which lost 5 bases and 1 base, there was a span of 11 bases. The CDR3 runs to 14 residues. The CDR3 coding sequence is TGTGCCAGCAGTCGAACGTACGGGAACACTGAAGCTTTCTTT. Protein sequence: CASSRTYGNTEAFF.

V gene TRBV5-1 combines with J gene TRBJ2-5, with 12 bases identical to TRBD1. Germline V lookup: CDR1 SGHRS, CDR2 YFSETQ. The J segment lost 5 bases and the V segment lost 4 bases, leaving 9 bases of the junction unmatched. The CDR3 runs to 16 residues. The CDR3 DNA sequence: TGCGCCAGCAGCCCCTCGGGACAGGGGGCGTTTGAGACCCAGTACTTC. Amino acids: CASSPSGQGAFETQYF.

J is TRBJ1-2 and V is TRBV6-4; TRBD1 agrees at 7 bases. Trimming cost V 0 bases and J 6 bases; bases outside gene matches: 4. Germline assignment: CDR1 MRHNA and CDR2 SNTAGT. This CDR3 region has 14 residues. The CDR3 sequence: CASSDSATGHGYTF. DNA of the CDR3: TGTGCCAGCAGTGACTCGGCGACAGGGCATGGCTACACCTTC.

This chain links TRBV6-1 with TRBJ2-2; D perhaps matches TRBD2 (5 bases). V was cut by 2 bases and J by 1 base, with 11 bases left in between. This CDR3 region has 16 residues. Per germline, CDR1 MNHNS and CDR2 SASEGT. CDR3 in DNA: TGTGCCAGCAGTGAAATGCTAGCTCTGAACACCGGGGAGCTGTTTTTT. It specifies CASSEMLALNTGELFF.

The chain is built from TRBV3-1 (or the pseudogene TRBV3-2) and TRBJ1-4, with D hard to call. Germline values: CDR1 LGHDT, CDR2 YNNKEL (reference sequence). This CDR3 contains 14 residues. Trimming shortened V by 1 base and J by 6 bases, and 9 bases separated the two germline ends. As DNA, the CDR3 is TGTGCCAGCAGCCAAGGACAAGCCCATGAAAAACTGTTTTTT. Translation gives CASSQGQAHEKLFF.

The CDR3 bases are TGTGCTAGTGGTCGGGGGGAAAAACTGTTTTTT. It is translated as CASGRGEKLFF. The chain carries TRBV12-5 and TRBJ1-4; perhaps TRBD1 as D (5 bases). Germline loops: CDR1 LGHNT, CDR2 FRNRAP. The CDR3 contains 11 residues. V dropped 5 bases and J dropped 8 bases, with 6 bases sitting between them.

The chain's CDR3 is CASRDGQANTGELFF. CDR3 coding DNA: TGCGCCAGCAGAGATGGACAGGCGAACACCGGGGAGCTGTTTTTT. The chain links TRBV5-1 to TRBJ2-2, with 7 bases fitting TRBD1. Per the germline V gene, CDR1 is SGHRS and CDR2 is YFSETQ. Germline trimming cut 5 bases from V and 0 bases from J; bases unmatched to any gene: 4. The CDR3 extends over 15 amino acids.

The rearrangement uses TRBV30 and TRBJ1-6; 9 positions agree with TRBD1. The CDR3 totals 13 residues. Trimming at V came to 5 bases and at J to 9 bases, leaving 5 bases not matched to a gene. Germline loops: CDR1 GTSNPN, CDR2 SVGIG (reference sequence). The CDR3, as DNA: TGTGCCTGGGGGGGACAGGGTAGTTCACCCCTCCACTTT. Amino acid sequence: CAWGGQGSSPLHF.

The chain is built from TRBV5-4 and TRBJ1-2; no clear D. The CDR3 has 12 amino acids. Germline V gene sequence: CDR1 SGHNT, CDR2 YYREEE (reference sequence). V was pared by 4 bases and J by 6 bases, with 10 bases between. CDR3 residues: CASSLNGNGYTF. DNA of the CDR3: TGTGCCAGCAGCCTCAACGGGAATGGCTACACCTTC.